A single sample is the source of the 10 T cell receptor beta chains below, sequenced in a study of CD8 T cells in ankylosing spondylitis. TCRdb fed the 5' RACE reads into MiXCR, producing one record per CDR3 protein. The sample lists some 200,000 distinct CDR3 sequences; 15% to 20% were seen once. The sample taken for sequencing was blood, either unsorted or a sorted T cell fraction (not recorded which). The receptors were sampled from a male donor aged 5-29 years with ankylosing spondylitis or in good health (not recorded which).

The CDR3 loop reads CASRTVGTGGIGANVLTF. The CDR3 DNA reads as TGTGCCAGCAGGACAGTGGGGACAGGGGGCATTGGGGCCAACGTCCTGACTTTC. The chain carries TRBV6-5 and TRBJ2-6; TRBD1 matches 12 bases. Germline loops: CDR1 MNHEY, CDR2 SVGAGI. The CDR3 totals 18 residues. Losses at the gene ends were 6 bases for V and 3 bases for J; bases not matched to a gene: 9.

The DNA for the CDR3 is TGTGCCAGCAGTTTCCTCAGGAAAGAGACCCAGTACTTC. Translation: CASSFLRKETQYF. V usage is TRBV12-3 or TRBV12-4 and J usage is TRBJ2-5; D gene uncertain. CDR3 length: 13 amino acids. V lost 3 bases and J lost 3, with 8 bases in between.

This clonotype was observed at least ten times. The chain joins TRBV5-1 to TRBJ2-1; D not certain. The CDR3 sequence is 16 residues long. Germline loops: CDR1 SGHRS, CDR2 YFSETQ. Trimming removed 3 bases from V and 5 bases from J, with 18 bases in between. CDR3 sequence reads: CASSSAPVRGNNEQFF. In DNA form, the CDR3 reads TGCGCCAGCAGCTCCGCCCCGGTTCGCGGTAACAATGAGCAGTTCTTC. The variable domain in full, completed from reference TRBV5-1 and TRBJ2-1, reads KAGVTQTPRYLIKTRGQQVTLSCSPISGHRSVSWYQQTPGQGLQFLFEYFSETQRNKGNFPGRFSGRQFSNSRSEMNVSTLELGDSALYLCASSSAPVRGNNEQFFGPGTRLTVL.

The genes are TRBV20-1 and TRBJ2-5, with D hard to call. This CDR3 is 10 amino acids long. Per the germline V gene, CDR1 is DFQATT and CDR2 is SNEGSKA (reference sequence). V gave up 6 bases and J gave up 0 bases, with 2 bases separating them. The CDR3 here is CSANQETQYF. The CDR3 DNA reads TGCAGTGCCAACCAAGAGACCCAGTACTTC.

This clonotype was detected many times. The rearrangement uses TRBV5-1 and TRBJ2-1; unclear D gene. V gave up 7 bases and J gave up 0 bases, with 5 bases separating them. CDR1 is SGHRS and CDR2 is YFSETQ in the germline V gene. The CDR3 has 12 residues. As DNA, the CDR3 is TGCGCCAGCCTGAGCTCCTACAATGAGCAGTTCTTC. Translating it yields CASLSSYNEQFF.

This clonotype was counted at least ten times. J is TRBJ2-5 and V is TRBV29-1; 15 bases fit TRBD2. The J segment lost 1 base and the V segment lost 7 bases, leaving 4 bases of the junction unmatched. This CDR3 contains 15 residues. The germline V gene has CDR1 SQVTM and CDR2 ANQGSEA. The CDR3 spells CSAGLAGGFQETQYF. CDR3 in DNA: TGCAGCGCCGGACTAGCGGGAGGGTTCCAAGAGACCCAGTACTTC.

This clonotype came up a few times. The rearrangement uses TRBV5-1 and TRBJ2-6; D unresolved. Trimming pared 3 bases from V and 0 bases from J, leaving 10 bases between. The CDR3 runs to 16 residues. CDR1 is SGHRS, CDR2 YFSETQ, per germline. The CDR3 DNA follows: TGCGCCAGCAGCTCCTCTACCAGCTCTGGGGCCAACGTCCTGACTTTC. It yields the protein CASSSSTSSGANVLTF. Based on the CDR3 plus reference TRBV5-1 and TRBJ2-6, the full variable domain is KAGVTQTPRYLIKTRGQQVTLSCSPISGHRSVSWYQQTPGQGLQFLFEYFSETQRNKGNFPGRFSGRQFSNSRSEMNVSTLELGDSALYLCASSSSTSSGANVLTFGAGSRLTVL.

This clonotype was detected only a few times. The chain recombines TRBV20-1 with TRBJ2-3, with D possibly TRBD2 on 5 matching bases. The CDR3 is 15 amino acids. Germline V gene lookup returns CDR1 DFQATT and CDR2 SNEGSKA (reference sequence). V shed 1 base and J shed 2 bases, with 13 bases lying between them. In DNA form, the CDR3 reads TGCAGTGCTAGAGGGCCCACCGGGAACACAGATACGCAGTATTTT. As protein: CSARGPTGNTDTQYF.

The CDR3 here is CASTSSGQQFF. DNA of the CDR3: TGTGCCAGCACCAGTAGCGGGCAGCAGTTCTTC. This chain uses TRBV6-5 with TRBJ2-1, with 7 bases identical to TRBD2. Per germline, CDR1 MNHEY and CDR2 SVGAGI. V trimming: 7 bases; J trimming: 11 bases; junction bases outside the gene matches: 5. This CDR3 has 11 amino acids.

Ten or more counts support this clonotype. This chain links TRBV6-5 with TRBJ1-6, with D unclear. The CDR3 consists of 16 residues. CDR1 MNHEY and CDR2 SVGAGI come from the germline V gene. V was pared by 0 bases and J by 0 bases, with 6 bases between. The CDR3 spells CASSYSTVSYNSPLHF. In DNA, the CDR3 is TGTGCCAGCAGTTACTCTACGGTCTCCTATAATTCACCCCTCCACTTT.